The T cell receptor (beta chain) described here comes from a study of T cell responses to AZD1222 COVID-19 vaccine. Study-wide results and caveats: Clonal diversity was possibly underestimated; the donors were predominantly white British and more often female. Unmutated variant regions reportedly attract nearly half of all spike-specific TCRs.

This clone was picked up a small number of times. The antigen is not known. TCRdb's table, derived via immunoSEQ multiplex PCR, lists solely in-frame clones and lacks some. The top ten clones hold more than 8% of a sample with 75,000 to 95,000 clones, around 88% of them seen once. The CDR3 is made up of 17 amino acids. Germline loops: CDR1 SEHNR, CDR2 FQNEAQ (reference sequence). The V gene end was trimmed by 7 bases and the J gene end by 0 bases; junction bases not matched to a gene: 14. The material was peripheral blood, obtained 28 days after the second dose of the MenACWY control vaccine. The gene calls are TRBV7-9 and TRBJ1-1; 7 nucleotides align to TRBD1. The TCR comes from an adult who received the MenACWY meningococcal vaccine as a control. CDR3 loop: CASIEDGRGRLNTEAFF. The CDR3 DNA reads as TGTGCCAGCATTGAAGACGGGAGGGGGCGATTGAACACTGAAGCTTTCTTT.